This TCR beta chain derives from a study of CD8+CD57+ T cells in acquired aplastic anemia. Study information: Across the sorted CD4+ and CD8+ cells, DNA amounts averaged approximately 3.1 ug.

Overall study findings and caveats: Patients and controls shared roughly 30 CD8+ CDR3 sequences, which appeared highly expressed in patients and within their immunodominant clones.

The TCR beta profiling, which covered VDJ combination and CDR3 sequence, was carried out using genomic DNA as the template. TCRdb passed the reads through MiXCR, listing each CDR3 protein once. The profile covers about half a million distinct CDR3 sequences, with approximately 32% appearing a single time and approximately 0.82% taken by the ten largest. Patients chosen for sequencing had CD8+CD57+ cells that had expanded, as shown by flow cytometry. This clonotype was recorded at least ten times. What it binds is unknown. CDR1 and CDR2 from the germline V gene are SQVTM and ANQGSEA. The ends lost 7 bases at V and 11 bases at J; junction bases unmatched: 11. The CDR3 covers 13 residues.

The receptor comes from a human donor with aplastic anemia. The rearrangement links TRBV29-1 to TRBJ2-7; 13 bases match TRBD2. The source material was sorted CD4+, CD8+, or CD8+CD57+ T cells (not recorded which) from PBMCs. This CDR3 is CSATELTSGREYF. CDR3 nucleotides: TGCAGCGCTACGGAACTTACTAGCGGGAGGGAGTACTTC.